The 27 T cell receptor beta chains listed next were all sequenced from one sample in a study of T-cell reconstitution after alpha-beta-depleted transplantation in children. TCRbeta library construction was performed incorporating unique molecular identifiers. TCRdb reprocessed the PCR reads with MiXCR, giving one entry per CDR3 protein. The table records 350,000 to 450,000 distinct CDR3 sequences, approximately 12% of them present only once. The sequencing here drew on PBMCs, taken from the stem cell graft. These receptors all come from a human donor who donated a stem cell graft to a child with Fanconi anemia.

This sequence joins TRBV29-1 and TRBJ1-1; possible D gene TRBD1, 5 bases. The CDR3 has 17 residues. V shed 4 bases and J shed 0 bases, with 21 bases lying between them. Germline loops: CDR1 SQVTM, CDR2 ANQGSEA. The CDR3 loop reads CSVADSPPRVMNTEAFF. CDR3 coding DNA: TGCAGCGTTGCTGACAGCCCTCCTAGGGTCATGAACACTGAAGCTTTCTTT.

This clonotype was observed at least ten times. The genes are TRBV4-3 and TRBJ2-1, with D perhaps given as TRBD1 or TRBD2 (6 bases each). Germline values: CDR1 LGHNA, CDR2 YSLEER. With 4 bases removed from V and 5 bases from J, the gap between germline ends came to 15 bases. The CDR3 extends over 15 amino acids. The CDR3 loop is CASSLDHGGNNEQFF. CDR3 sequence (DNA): TGCGCCAGCAGCCTGGACCACGGGGGCAACAATGAGCAGTTCTTC.

The DNA for the CDR3 is TGTGCCAGCAGTCGGACAGGGGAGGGGGAAGCTTTCTTT. Translated: CASSRTGEGEAFF. V usage is TRBV6-6 and J usage is TRBJ1-1; 9 bases match TRBD1. V shed 5 bases, J shed 8 bases, and the junction held 6 bases outside the gene matches. CDR3 size: 13 residues. CDR1 and CDR2 (germline): MNHNY, SVGAGI (reference sequence).

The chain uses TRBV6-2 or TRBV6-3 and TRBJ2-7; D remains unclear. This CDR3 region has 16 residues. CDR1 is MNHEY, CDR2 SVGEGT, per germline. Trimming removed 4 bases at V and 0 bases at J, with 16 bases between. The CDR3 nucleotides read TGTGCCAGCAGTTCCTTTGACTCACTCCACTCCTACGAGCAGTACTTC. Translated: CASSSFDSLHSYEQYF.

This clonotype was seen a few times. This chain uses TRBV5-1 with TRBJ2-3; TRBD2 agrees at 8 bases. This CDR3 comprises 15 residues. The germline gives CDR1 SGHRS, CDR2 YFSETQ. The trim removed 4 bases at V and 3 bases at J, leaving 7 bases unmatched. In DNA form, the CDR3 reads TGCGCCAGCAGCGCGGGACTAGGGGGGACAGATACGCAGTATTTT. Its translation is CASSAGLGGTDTQYF.

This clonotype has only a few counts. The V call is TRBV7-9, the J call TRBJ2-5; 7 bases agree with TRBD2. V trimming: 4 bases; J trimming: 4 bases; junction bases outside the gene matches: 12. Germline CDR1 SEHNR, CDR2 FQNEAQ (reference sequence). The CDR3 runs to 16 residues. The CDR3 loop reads CASSSDGLAELETQYF. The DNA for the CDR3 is TGTGCCAGCAGCTCAGACGGGCTAGCGGAACTAGAGACCCAGTACTTC. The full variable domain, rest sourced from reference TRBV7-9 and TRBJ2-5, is DTGVSQNPRHKITKRGQNVTFRCDPISEHNRLYWYRQTLGQGPEFLTYFQNEAQLEKSRLLSDRFSAERPKGSFSTLEIQRTEQGDSAMYLCASSSDGLAELETQYFGPGTRLLVL.

The DNA of the CDR3 is TGCAGTGCTCTTAGTTTGAACTATGGCTACACCTTC. It codes for CSALSLNYGYTF. The chain couples TRBV20-1 to TRBJ1-2; no clear D. The CDR3 has 12 residues. The V end lost 5 bases, the J end lost 2 bases, and 9 bases lay between the germline ends. Germline V gene lookup returns CDR1 DFQATT and CDR2 SNEGSKA (reference sequence).

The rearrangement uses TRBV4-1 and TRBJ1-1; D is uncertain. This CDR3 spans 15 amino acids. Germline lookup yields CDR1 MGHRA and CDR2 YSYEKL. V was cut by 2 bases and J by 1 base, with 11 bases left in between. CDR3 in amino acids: CASSQTQLANTEAFF. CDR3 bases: TGCGCCAGCAGCCAAACCCAGCTGGCGAACACTGAAGCTTTCTTT.

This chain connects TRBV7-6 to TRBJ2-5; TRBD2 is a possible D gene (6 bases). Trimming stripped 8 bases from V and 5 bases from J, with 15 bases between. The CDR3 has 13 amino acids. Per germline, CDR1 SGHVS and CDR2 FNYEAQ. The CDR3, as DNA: TGTGCCAGCGCCGCGGGGTTGGAGGAGACCCAGTACTTC. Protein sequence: CASAAGLEETQYF.

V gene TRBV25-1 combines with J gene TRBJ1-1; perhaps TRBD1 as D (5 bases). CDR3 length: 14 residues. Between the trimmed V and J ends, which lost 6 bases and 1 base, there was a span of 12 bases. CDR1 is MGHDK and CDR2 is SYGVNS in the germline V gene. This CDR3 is CASSHGHPNTEAFF. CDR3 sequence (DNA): TGTGCCAGCAGCCACGGACACCCGAACACTGAAGCTTTCTTT. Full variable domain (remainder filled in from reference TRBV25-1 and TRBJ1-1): EADIYQTPRYLVIGTGKKITLECSQTMGHDKMYWYQQDPGMELHLIHYSYGVNSTEKGDLSSESTVSRIRTEHFPLTLESARPSHTSQYLCASSHGHPNTEAFFGQGTRLTVV.

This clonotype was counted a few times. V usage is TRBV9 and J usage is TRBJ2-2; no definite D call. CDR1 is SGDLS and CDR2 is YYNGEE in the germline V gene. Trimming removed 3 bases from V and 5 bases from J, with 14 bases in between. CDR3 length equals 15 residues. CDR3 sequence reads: CASSAYDGRTGELFF. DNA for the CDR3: TGTGCCAGCAGCGCCTACGATGGCCGGACCGGGGAGCTGTTTTTT.

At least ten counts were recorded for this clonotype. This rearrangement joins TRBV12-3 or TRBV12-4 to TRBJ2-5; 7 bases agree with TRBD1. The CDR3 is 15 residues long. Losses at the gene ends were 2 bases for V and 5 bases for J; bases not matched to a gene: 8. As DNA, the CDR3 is TGTGCCAGCAGTTTAAGGACAGGAACGCGGGAGACCCAGTACTTC. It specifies CASSLRTGTRETQYF.

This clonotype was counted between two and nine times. CDR3 DNA: TGTGCCAGCAGCCTTCCGACGGACGGTATGGGACTAGGGTACAATGAGCAGTTCTTC. Residues: CASSLPTDGMGLGYNEQFF. The chain uses TRBV7-8 and TRBJ2-1; 8 nucleotides line up with TRBD2. CDR1 is SGHVS, CDR2 FQNEAQ, per germline. Losses at the gene ends were 5 bases for V and 4 bases for J; bases not matched to a gene: 19. This CDR3 is 19 amino acids long.

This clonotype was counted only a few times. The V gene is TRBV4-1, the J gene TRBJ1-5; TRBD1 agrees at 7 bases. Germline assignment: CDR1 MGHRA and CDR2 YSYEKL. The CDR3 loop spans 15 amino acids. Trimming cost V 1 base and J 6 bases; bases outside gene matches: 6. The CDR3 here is CASSQGTGVSQPQHF. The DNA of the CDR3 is TGCGCCAGCAGCCAAGGGACAGGCGTTAGTCAGCCCCAGCATTTT.

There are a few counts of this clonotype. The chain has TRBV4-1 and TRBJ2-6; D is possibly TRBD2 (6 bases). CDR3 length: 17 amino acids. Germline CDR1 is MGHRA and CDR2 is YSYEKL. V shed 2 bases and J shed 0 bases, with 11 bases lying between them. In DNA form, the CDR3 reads TGCGCCAGCAGCCAACTTGGGGGAGGCTCTGGGGCCAACGTCCTGACTTTC. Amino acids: CASSQLGGGSGANVLTF.

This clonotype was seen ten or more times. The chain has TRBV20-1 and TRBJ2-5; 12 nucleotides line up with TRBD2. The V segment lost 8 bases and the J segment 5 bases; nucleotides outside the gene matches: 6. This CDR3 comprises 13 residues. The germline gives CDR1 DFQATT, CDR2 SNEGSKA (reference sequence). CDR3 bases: TGCAGTCCCAGACTAGCGGGGGTTGAGACCCAGTACTTC. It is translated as CSPRLAGVETQYF.

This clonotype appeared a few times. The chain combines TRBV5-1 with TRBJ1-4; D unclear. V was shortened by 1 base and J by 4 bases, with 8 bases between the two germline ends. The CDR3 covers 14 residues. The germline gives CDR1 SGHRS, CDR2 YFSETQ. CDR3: CASSLFGNNEKLFF. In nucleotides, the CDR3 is TGCGCCAGCAGCTTGTTCGGAAATAATGAAAAACTGTTTTTT. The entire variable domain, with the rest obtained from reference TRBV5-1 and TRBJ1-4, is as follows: KAGVTQTPRYLIKTRGQQVTLSCSPISGHRSVSWYQQTPGQGLQFLFEYFSETQRNKGNFPGRFSGRQFSNSRSEMNVSTLELGDSALYLCASSLFGNNEKLFFGSGTQLSVL.

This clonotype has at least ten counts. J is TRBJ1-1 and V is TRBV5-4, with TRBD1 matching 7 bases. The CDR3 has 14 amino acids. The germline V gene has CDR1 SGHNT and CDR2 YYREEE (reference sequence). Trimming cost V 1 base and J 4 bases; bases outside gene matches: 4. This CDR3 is CASSLLQGVTEAFF. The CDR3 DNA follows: TGTGCCAGCAGCTTGCTCCAGGGGGTCACTGAAGCTTTCTTT.

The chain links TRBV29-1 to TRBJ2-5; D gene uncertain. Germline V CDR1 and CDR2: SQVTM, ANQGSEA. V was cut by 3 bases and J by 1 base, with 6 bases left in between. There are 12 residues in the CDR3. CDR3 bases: TGCAGCGTTGAGCCTAGCCAAGAGACCCAGTACTTC. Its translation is CSVEPSQETQYF. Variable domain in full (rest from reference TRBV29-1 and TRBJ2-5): SAVISQKPSRDICQRGTSLTIQCQVDSQVTMMFWYRQQPGQSLTLIATANQGSEATYESGFVIDKFPISRPNLTFSTLTVSNMSPEDSSIYLCSVEPSQETQYFGPGTRLLVL.

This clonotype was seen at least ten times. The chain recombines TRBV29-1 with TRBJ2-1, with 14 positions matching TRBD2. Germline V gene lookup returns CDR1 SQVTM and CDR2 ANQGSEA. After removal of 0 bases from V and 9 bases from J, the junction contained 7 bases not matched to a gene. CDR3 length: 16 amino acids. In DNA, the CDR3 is TGCAGCGTTGAAGATGAGACTAGCGGGGGGGCCGGTGAGCAGTTCTTC. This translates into CSVEDETSGGAGEQFF.

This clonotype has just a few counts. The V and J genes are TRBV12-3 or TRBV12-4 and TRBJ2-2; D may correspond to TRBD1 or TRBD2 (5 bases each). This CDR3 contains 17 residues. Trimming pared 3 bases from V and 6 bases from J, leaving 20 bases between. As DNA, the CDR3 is TGTGCCAGCAGTTTCGGGACCCCCTTTAAGGGTCCCGGGGAGCTGTTTTTT. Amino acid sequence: CASSFGTPFKGPGELFF.

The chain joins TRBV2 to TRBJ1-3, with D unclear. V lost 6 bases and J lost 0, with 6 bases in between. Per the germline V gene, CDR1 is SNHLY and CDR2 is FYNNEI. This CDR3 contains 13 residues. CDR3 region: CASSISSGNTIYF. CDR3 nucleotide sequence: TGTGCCAGCAGCATTAGCTCTGGAAACACCATATATTTT.

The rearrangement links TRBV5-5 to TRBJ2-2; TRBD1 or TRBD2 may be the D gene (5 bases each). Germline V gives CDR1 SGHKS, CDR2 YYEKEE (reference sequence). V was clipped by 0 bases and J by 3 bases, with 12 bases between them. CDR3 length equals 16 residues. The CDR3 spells CASSLAGRTYTGELFF. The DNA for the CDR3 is TGTGCCAGCAGCTTGGCGGGGCGGACATACACCGGGGAGCTGTTTTTT.

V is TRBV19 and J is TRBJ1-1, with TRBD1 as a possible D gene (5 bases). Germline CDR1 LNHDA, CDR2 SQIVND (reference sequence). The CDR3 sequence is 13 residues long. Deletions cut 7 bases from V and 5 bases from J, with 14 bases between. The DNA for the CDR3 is TGTGCCAGTACCCCCGGGGGGTTGACTGAAGCTTTCTTT. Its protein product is CASTPGGLTEAFF.

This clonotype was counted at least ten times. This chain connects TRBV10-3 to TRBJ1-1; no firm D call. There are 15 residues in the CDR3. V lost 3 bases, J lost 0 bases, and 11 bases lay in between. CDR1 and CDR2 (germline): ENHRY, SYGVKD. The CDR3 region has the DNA TGTGCCATCAGTGATACGGCTACTATGAACACTGAAGCTTTCTTT. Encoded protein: CAISDTATMNTEAFF.

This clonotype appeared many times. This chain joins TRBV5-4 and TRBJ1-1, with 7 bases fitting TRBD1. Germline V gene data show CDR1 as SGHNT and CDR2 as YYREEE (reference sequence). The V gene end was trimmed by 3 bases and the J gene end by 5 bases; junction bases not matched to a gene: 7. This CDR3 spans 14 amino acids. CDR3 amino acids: CASSSTGRGTEAFF. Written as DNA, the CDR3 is TGTGCCAGCAGCTCGACAGGGAGAGGAACTGAAGCTTTCTTT.

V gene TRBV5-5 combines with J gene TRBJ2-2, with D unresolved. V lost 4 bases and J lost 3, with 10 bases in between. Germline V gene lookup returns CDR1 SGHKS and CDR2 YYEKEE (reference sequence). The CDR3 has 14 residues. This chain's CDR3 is CASSGKDHTGELFF. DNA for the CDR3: TGTGCCAGCAGCGGAAAGGACCACACCGGGGAGCTGTTTTTT.